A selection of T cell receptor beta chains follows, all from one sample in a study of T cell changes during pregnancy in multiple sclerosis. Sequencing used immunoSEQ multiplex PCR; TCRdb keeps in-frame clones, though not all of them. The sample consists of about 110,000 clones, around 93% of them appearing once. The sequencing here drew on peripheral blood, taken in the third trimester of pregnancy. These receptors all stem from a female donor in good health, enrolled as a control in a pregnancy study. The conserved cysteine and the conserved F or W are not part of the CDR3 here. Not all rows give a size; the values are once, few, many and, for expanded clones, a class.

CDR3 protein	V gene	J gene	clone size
ASSPWTGDSFAEAF	TRBV11-2	TRBJ1-1	-
ASSFDRAIVFSDTGELF	TRBV7-9	TRBJ2-2	-
ASSQDSASGGYEQY	TRBV4-2	TRBJ2-7	-
ASSFTGDTEAF	TRBV19	TRBJ1-1	-
ASSPDRDGYT	TRBV27	TRBJ1-2	once
ASSLNRGGGTDTQY	TRBV7-3	TRBJ2-3	once
ASSAPTSGGEETQY	TRBV5-4	TRBJ2-5	-
ASSQETGYEQY	TRBV4-1	TRBJ2-7	-
ASSSPTSKETQY	TRBV7-9	TRBJ2-5	few
ASSEETGGGTEAF	TRBV6-1	TRBJ1-1	few
ASSDWDKNNYGYT	TRBV25-1	TRBJ1-2	-
ATAGGLTHEQY	TRBV15	TRBJ2-7	once
ASSPPSGDNTEAF	TRBV14	TRBJ1-1	-
ASSRDLSGYGYT	TRBV5-1	TRBJ1-2	-
ASSLEGRGKLF	TRBV27	TRBJ1-4	-
ASSARTSGGSEQF	TRBV6-5	TRBJ2-1	-
ASSPPSVNEQF	TRBV13	TRBJ2-1	once
ASSERTKPEKLF	TRBV6-1	TRBJ1-4	-
ASSQDSGNIQY	TRBV4-3	TRBJ2-4	-
ASSQAFLDLAKNIQY	TRBV4-2	TRBJ2-4	-
AWTLGAGGISNQPQH	TRBV30	TRBJ1-5	-
AIKGTENTGELF	TRBV10-3	TRBJ2-2	-
ASSFDRGTDTQY	TRBV5-1	TRBJ2-3	-
AISDPRQRQDPNSPLH	TRBV10-3	TRBJ1-6	-
ASSQDVADRVSYGYT	TRBV4-3	TRBJ1-2	-
ASSHTPYEQY	TRBV6-6	TRBJ2-7	-
ASSRGSSYNEQF	TRBV27	TRBJ2-1	-
ASSYRQGDSPLH	TRBV6-5	TRBJ1-6	-
ASSPRTGGGSGANVLT	TRBV18	TRBJ2-6	-
ASREGQGIGWGYT	TRBV4-3	TRBJ1-2	few
ASSPEGGPYEQY	TRBV7-7	TRBJ2-7	-
ASSLAGEMNTEAF	TRBV11-3	TRBJ1-1	-
ASSGGTAFSEAF	TRBV11-3	TRBJ1-1	-
ASREQGGLNQPQH	TRBV7-2	TRBJ1-5	once
ASSWDINGYT	TRBV5-6	TRBJ1-2	few